These 22 T cell receptor beta chains share one sample of origin, sequenced in a study of blood T cell repertoires in COVID-19. Clones were sequenced by immunoSEQ multiplex PCR, and TCRdb holds only the in-frame ones, with some missing. The profile covers 55,000 to 80,000 clones, with around 80% appearing a single time and 6% to 6.5% taken by the ten largest. Sequenced input: peripheral blood. The receptors derive from a human donor in a cohort sampled during active COVID-19.

This chain connects TRBV7-3 to TRBJ1-1; D is ambiguous. V was trimmed by 1 base and J by 1 base, leaving 7 bases between them. Germline CDR1 SGHTA, CDR2 FQGTGA. CDR3 length equals 14 residues. The CDR3 DNA sequence: TGTGCCAGCAGCTTAAACGGGGAGAACACTGAAGCTTTCTTT. It codes for CASSLNGENTEAFF.

DNA for the CDR3: TGTGCCAGCTCACCGACGACAGGTTCGGGCAATCAGCCCCAGCATTTT. This translates into CASSPTTGSGNQPQHF. This chain connects TRBV18 to TRBJ1-5, with D perhaps TRBD1 (6 bases). There are 16 residues in the CDR3. V lost 3 bases and J lost 2, with 14 bases in between. The germline CDR1 and CDR2 sequences are KGHSH and LQKENI. The whole variable domain, filled in from reference TRBV18 and TRBJ1-5, reads NAGVMQNPRHLVRRRGQEARLRCSPMKGHSHVYWYRQLPEEGLKFMVYLQKENIIDESGMPKERFSAEFPKEGPSILRIQQVVRGDSAAYFCASSPTTGSGNQPQHFGDGTRLSIL.

This sequence joins TRBV19 and TRBJ2-1; D may be TRBD2 (5 bases). Germline-derived CDR1 and CDR2 are LNHDA and SQIVND (reference sequence). CDR3 length equals 15 residues. The V end was cut by 9 bases, the J end by 4 bases, with 19 bases between. CDR3 bases: TGTGCCAGCACCCCCGGTGCAGCGGCGTACAATGAGCAGTTCTTC. This codes for CASTPGAAAYNEQFF. Combining the CDR3 with reference TRBV19 and TRBJ2-1 gives the whole variable domain DGGITQSPKYLFRKEGQNVTLSCEQNLNHDAMYWYRQDPGQGLRLIYYSQIVNDFQKGDIAEGYSVSREKKESFPLTVTSAQKNPTAFYLCASTPGAAAYNEQFFGPGTRLTVL.

The chain has TRBV27 and TRBJ2-2; 12 nucleotides line up with TRBD1. Germline CDR1 MNHEY, CDR2 SMNVEV (reference sequence). Trimming took 5 bases from V and 2 from J; bases not matched to a gene: 6. The CDR3 is 17 residues long. CDR3: CASSPRGQGANTGELFF. CDR3 DNA sequence: TGTGCCAGCAGTCCCCGGGGACAGGGGGCCAACACCGGGGAGCTGTTTTTT.

The rearrangement links TRBV9 to TRBJ1-2, with a tentative D call TRBD1 (5 bases). V was clipped by 0 bases and J by 14 bases, with 17 bases between them. Germline-derived CDR1 and CDR2 are SGDLS and YYNGEE. The CDR3 extends over 13 amino acids. As DNA, the CDR3 is TGTGCCAGCAGCGTAGGGCAGAGGGGAGGTGGTACCTTC. This translates into CASSVGQRGGGTF.

The chain has TRBV20-1 and TRBJ1-2; 8 bases align to TRBD1. V trimming: 6 bases; J trimming: 8 bases; junction bases outside the gene matches: 5. The CDR3 loop spans 11 amino acids. CDR1 DFQATT and CDR2 SNEGSKA come from the germline V gene (reference sequence). CDR3 coding DNA: TGCAGTGCGCGGACAGGGAGCGGCTACACCTTC. Translating it yields CSARTGSGYTF.

The gene calls are TRBV5-1 and TRBJ2-5, with 9 bases aligning to TRBD2. The CDR3 sequence is 16 residues long. Germline CDR1 is SGHRS and CDR2 is YFSETQ. V gave up 3 bases and J gave up 4 bases; unmatched junction bases: 10. The chain's CDR3 is CASSSRSGGPPETQYF. The CDR3, as DNA: TGCGCCAGCAGCTCGAGGAGCGGGGGGCCCCCAGAGACCCAGTACTTC.

The gene calls are TRBV6-6 and TRBJ1-2; D remains ambiguous. V shed 0 bases and J shed 6 bases, with 5 bases lying between them. Germline values: CDR1 MNHNY, CDR2 SVGAGI (reference sequence). CDR3 length equals 12 residues. CDR3 amino acids: CASSYSPDGYTF. The CDR3 nucleotides read TGTGCCAGCAGTTACTCTCCCGATGGCTACACCTTC.

This sequence joins TRBV19 and TRBJ1-5; a possible D gene is TRBD1 (5 bases). V was cut by 3 bases and J by 0 bases, with 9 bases left in between. From germline, CDR1 is LNHDA and CDR2 SQIVND (reference sequence). The CDR3 extends over 15 amino acids. CDR3 region: CASSMLTDSNQPQHF. The DNA of the CDR3 is TGTGCCAGTAGTATGCTGACAGATAGCAATCAGCCCCAGCATTTT.

This clone was seen once. V gene TRBV7-9 combines with J gene TRBJ1-6; 9 nucleotides agree with TRBD1. This CDR3 has 15 residues. The germline V gene encodes CDR1 SEHNR and CDR2 FQNEAQ (reference sequence). The V segment lost 6 bases and the J segment 6 bases; nucleotides outside the gene matches: 6. The CDR3 is CASSKPGQGNSPLHF. The DNA for the CDR3 is TGTGCCAGCAGTAAACCGGGACAGGGTAATTCACCCCTCCACTTT.

Only a few counts were recorded for this clone. The chain has TRBV19 and TRBJ1-3, with no clear D. Deletions cut 7 bases from V and 0 bases from J, with 7 bases between. Germline values: CDR1 LNHDA, CDR2 SQIVND (reference sequence). CDR3 length: 13 residues. For the CDR3, the DNA is TGTGCCAGTAACCAGGTCTCTGGAAACACCATATATTTT. As protein: CASNQVSGNTIYF.

The chain carries TRBV30 and TRBJ1-2, with TRBD1 matching 12 bases. CDR1 GTSNPN and CDR2 SVGIG come from the germline V gene (reference sequence). The CDR3 is made up of 15 amino acids. V was clipped by 4 bases and J by 4 bases; unmatched bases: 7. This chain's CDR3 is CAWKGQGALLYGYTF. The CDR3 nucleotides are TGTGCCTGGAAGGGACAGGGGGCCCTGCTCTATGGCTACACCTTC.

V and J are TRBV6-2 or TRBV6-3 and TRBJ2-7; D is perhaps TRBD2 (5 bases). The CDR3 is made up of 15 amino acids. Germline values: CDR1 MNHEY, CDR2 SVGEGT. Trimming took off 5 bases at V and 3 bases at J, with 17 bases between the two ends. The DNA of the CDR3 is TGTGCCAGCAGTCGATTAAGCGGACTCCTCTACGAGCAGTACTTC. It translates to CASSRLSGLLYEQYF.

In its sample, this clone was seen once. The chain is built from TRBV11-2 and TRBJ1-5, with 7 bases matching TRBD1. Germline CDR1 is SGHAT and CDR2 is FQNNGV. With 5 bases clipped from V and 2 bases from J, the junction kept 6 bases outside the gene matches. This CDR3 has 15 residues. The chain's CDR3 is CASSLLDRGNQPQHF. The CDR3 DNA is TGTGCCAGCAGCCTTCTCGACAGGGGCAATCAGCCCCAGCATTTT.

The rearrangement links TRBV5-1 to TRBJ1-3, with D possibly matching TRBD1 (6 bases). The length of the CDR3 is 14 residues. Trimming cost V 2 bases and J 4 bases, with 10 bases left between them. CDR1 SGHRS and CDR2 YFSETQ come from the germline V gene. The CDR3 region is CASSLTGLGNTIYF. In nucleotides, the CDR3 is TGCGCCAGCAGCTTAACAGGGTTAGGAAACACCATATATTTT.

The chain employs TRBV15 and TRBJ1-1; D may be TRBD1 (6 bases). Germline values: CDR1 LNHNV, CDR2 YYDKDF (reference sequence). This CDR3 has 18 residues. The V end was cut by 3 bases, the J end by 2 bases, with 22 bases between. The CDR3 DNA is TGTGCCACCAGCAGTTTAGTTCTTCGTTGGGGGCTAAACACTGAAGCTTTCTTT. Its protein is CATSSLVLRWGLNTEAFF.

This clone was seen more than once but under ten times. The chain carries TRBV24-1 and TRBJ2-1; 10 bases map to TRBD1. Germline V gives CDR1 KGHDR, CDR2 SFDVKD. The CDR3 runs 14 residues. The trim removed 4 bases at V and 11 bases at J, leaving 7 bases unmatched. In DNA form, the CDR3 reads TGTGCCACCAGTGACTCCGGGACAGGGGACAAGCAGTTCTTC. It yields the protein CATSDSGTGDKQFF.

The V and J genes are TRBV12-3 or TRBV12-4 and TRBJ1-6, with 7 positions matching TRBD1. CDR3 length: 13 amino acids. V trimming: 6 bases; J trimming: 6 bases; junction bases outside the gene matches: 2. In DNA, the CDR3 is TGTGCCAGCAGCTGGGACAGTAATTCACCCCTCCACTTT. Translated: CASSWDSNSPLHF.

J is TRBJ1-1 and V is TRBV28; 7 bases map to TRBD1. Germline V gene data show CDR1 as MDHEN and CDR2 as SYDVKM. The CDR3 loop spans 14 amino acids. J lost 2 bases, V lost 6 bases, and 6 bases had no gene match. In DNA form, the CDR3 reads TGTGCCAGCAGATCGACAGGGATTAACACTGAAGCTTTCTTT. Its translation: CASRSTGINTEAFF.

This clone has only a few counts. This chain joins TRBV27 and TRBJ1-6; D perhaps matches TRBD1 (6 bases). V lost 4 bases, J lost 9 bases, and 19 bases lay in between. CDR3 size: 16 residues. The germline CDR1 and CDR2 sequences are MNHEY and SMNVEV (reference sequence). The CDR3 nucleotides read TGTGCCAGCAGTTCACAGGGACCAACTTGGGGTTCACCCCTCCACTTT. Its translation: CASSSQGPTWGSPLHF.

The chain carries TRBV7-8 and TRBJ1-4, with 7 bases lining up with TRBD1. Germline values: CDR1 SGHVS, CDR2 FQNEAQ. The CDR3 is 16 residues long. V was clipped by 5 bases and J by 8 bases; unmatched bases: 14. The chain's CDR3 is CASSIGQVSSGEKLFF. The CDR3 bases are TGTGCCAGCAGCATAGGACAGGTCTCCTCGGGGGAAAAACTGTTTTTT.

This sequence joins TRBV6-1 and TRBJ2-1, with TRBD2 identical over 8 bases. Germline V CDR1 and CDR2: MNHNS, SASEGT. The V segment lost 3 bases and the J segment 4 bases; nucleotides outside the gene matches: 11. The CDR3 spans 17 residues. The CDR3 spells CASSEEAPTSVYNEQFF. CDR3 in DNA: TGTGCCAGCAGTGAGGAAGCCCCGACTAGCGTATACAATGAGCAGTTCTTC.